A single sample is the source of the 17 T cell receptor beta chains below, sequenced in a study of cytomegalovirus exposure and HLA in healthy donors (dated by TCRdb to 2016 to 2017). Receptors were amplified or captured by the immunoSEQ multiplex PCR assay. Sourced from immuneACCESS, this table was stored by TCRdb with only in-frame sequences that have V and J called. A share of the clones is absent; for the studies checked, an unresolved V gene accounts for under half, and the remainder has no known explanation. Within this sample are hundreds of thousands of clones, with approximately 83% of them counted one time only. The top ten constitute roughly 1.2% of the sample. The sequenced sample consisted of PBMCs. The source of these receptors is a woman in her thirties in good health and CMV-seropositive.

This chain joins TRBV29-1 and TRBJ1-1; 8 nucleotides line up with TRBD1. The trim removed 6 bases at V and 5 bases at J, leaving 5 bases unmatched. This CDR3 has 12 residues. From germline, CDR1 is SQVTM and CDR2 ANQGSEA. The CDR3 reads CSVRTGRTEAFF. In nucleotides, the CDR3 is TGCAGCGTGAGGACAGGGAGGACTGAAGCTTTCTTT.

This clone was picked up one time. The V gene is TRBV6-5, the J gene TRBJ2-1; 8 bases line up with TRBD2. The CDR3 runs to 14 residues. CDR1 is MNHEY, CDR2 SVGAGI, per germline. Trimming at V came to 8 bases and at J to 5 bases, leaving 8 bases not matched to a gene. CDR3 in DNA: TGTGCCAGCGGAACTCACGGGAGGGACAATGAGCAGTTCTTC. Its translation is CASGTHGRDNEQFF.

The CDR3 region is CASRYKGEGGHEQYF. CDR3 sequence (DNA): TGTGCCAGCAGGTATAAAGGGGAGGGAGGACACGAGCAGTACTTC. The gene calls are TRBV28 and TRBJ2-7, with 7 nucleotides matching TRBD2. CDR1 and CDR2 (germline): MDHEN, SYDVKM. The CDR3 loop spans 15 amino acids. J lost 5 bases, V lost 6 bases, and 13 bases had no gene match.

J is TRBJ1-1 and V is TRBV6-5; the D gene is possibly TRBD1 (6 bases). The ends were cut back, 5 bases at V and 7 bases at J, with 20 bases in the middle. CDR1 and CDR2 (germline): MNHEY, SVGAGI. CDR3 length: 15 residues. CDR3: CASSSSTGRALEAFF. In nucleotides, the CDR3 is TGTGCCAGCAGTAGCTCCACAGGGAGAGCCCTTGAAGCTTTCTTT.

The rearrangement joins TRBV10-1 to TRBJ2-5; TRBD1 matches at 8 bases. Germline assignment: CDR1 WNHNN and CDR2 SYGVQD (reference sequence). This CDR3 is 13 amino acids long. The ends lost 7 bases at V and 5 bases at J; junction bases unmatched: 6. The CDR3 loop reads CASNSGGWETQYF. The CDR3 region has the DNA TGCGCCAGCAACTCAGGGGGCTGGGAGACCCAGTACTTC.

The rearrangement links TRBV7-9 to TRBJ2-2, with 9 bases aligning to TRBD1. CDR1 is SEHNR, CDR2 FQNEAQ, per germline (reference sequence). V shed 4 bases and J 7 bases; nucleotides not matched to a gene: 13. The CDR3 sequence is 17 residues long. The CDR3 sequence is CASSSGQGSFVGGELFF. The CDR3 DNA is TGTGCCAGCAGCTCGGGACAGGGAAGCTTTGTAGGCGGGGAGCTGTTTTTT.

This clone was picked up a small number of times. This chain connects TRBV5-1 to TRBJ1-2, with a weak D call TRBD1 (5 bases). CDR3 length: 11 residues. Germline CDR1 is SGHRS and CDR2 is YFSETQ. V was trimmed by 4 bases and J by 4 bases, leaving 5 bases between them. CDR3 in amino acids: CASSDSYGYTF. CDR3 in DNA: TGCGCCAGCAGCGACAGCTATGGCTACACCTTC.

This clone was seen only once. A read error may be the cause here, since a much bigger clone is one base away. This sequence joins TRBV28 and TRBJ1-1, with a tentative D call TRBD1 (5 bases). Germline values: CDR1 MDHEN, CDR2 SYDVKM. Trimming took off 2 bases at V and 3 bases at J, with 7 bases between the two ends. The CDR3 loop spans 13 amino acids. The CDR3 DNA sequence: TGTGCCAGCAGTTTAGTCAGGGACACTGAAGCTTTCTTT. Translation gives CASSLVRDTEAFF.

This rearrangement joins TRBV30 to TRBJ1-4; D perhaps matches TRBD1 (5 bases). The germline gives CDR1 GTSNPN, CDR2 SVGIG (reference sequence). The CDR3 length is 14 residues. Trimming pared 5 bases from V and 3 bases from J, leaving 13 bases between. The CDR3: CAWRGGTANEKLFF. In nucleotides, the CDR3 is TGTGCCTGGCGCGGGGGAACTGCTAATGAAAAACTGTTTTTT.

The chain joins TRBV7-6 to TRBJ2-7; 9 nucleotides line up with TRBD1. The CDR3 loop spans 15 amino acids. Germline-derived CDR1 and CDR2 are SGHVS and FNYEAQ. J gave up 4 bases and V 1 base, and 5 bases lay outside the gene matches. CDR3: CASSLGVGQGYEQYF. In DNA form, the CDR3 reads TGTGCCAGCAGCTTAGGTGTGGGACAGGGTTACGAGCAGTACTTC.

This clone was observed once. V usage is TRBV4-1 and J usage is TRBJ2-2, with TRBD1 identical over 9 bases. Trimming took 4 bases from V and 3 from J; bases not matched to a gene: 9. CDR1 is MGHRA and CDR2 is YSYEKL in the germline V gene. The CDR3 spans 17 residues. The CDR3 loop is CASSLGQGTGYTGELFF. CDR3 in DNA: TGCGCCAGCAGCCTCGGACAGGGGACGGGTTACACCGGGGAGCTGTTTTTT.

The V gene is TRBV5-6, the J gene TRBJ2-3, with 13 bases that match TRBD2. Per germline, CDR1 SGHDT and CDR2 YYEEEE. The junction had 11 bases not matched to a gene; V was cut back by 2 bases and J by 2 bases. This CDR3 is 19 amino acids long. In nucleotides, the CDR3 is TGTGCCAGCAGCTTCGGACTAGCGGGAGTGGGCCCGAACACAGATACGCAGTATTTT. This gives the protein CASSFGLAGVGPNTDTQYF.

This chain connects TRBV6-6 to TRBJ2-7; D might be TRBD2 (6 bases). Trimming took off 0 bases at V and 3 bases at J, with 9 bases between the two ends. This CDR3 region has 14 residues. In germline, CDR1 is MNHNY, CDR2 SVGAGI (reference sequence). The chain's CDR3 is CASSYSGSGYEQYF. The CDR3 nucleotides read TGTGCCAGCAGTTACTCGGGTAGCGGCTACGAGCAGTACTTC.

The rearrangement uses TRBV4-2 and TRBJ2-2; 12 nucleotides match TRBD1. V lost 6 bases, J lost 7 bases, and 18 bases stayed unmatched. The CDR3 consists of 19 residues. Germline CDR1 reads LGHNA; CDR2 reads YNFKEQ. The CDR3 DNA sequence: TGTGCCAGCAGTGCCATTTTTACCGGGACAGGGGGCGCCGGCGGGGAGCTGTTTTTT. Its protein is CASSAIFTGTGGAGGELFF.

V gene TRBV28 combines with J gene TRBJ1-4; D may be TRBD1 (6 bases). This CDR3 comprises 14 residues. Per the germline V gene, CDR1 is MDHEN and CDR2 is SYDVKM. Trimming stripped 4 bases from V and 4 bases from J, with 10 bases between. The CDR3 protein is CASSYQGYNEKLFF. Here the CDR3 DNA reads TGTGCCAGCAGTTACCAGGGGTATAATGAAAAACTGTTTTTT.

The rearrangement uses TRBV29-1 and TRBJ2-1; 11 nucleotides match TRBD2. V trimming: 4 bases; J trimming: 9 bases; junction bases outside the gene matches: 11. This CDR3 has 15 amino acids. CDR1 is SQVTM, CDR2 ANQGSEA, per germline. In DNA form, the CDR3 reads TGCAGCGTTGGCCATTTACTAGCGGGAGATTTTGAGCAGTTCTTC. The encoded protein is CSVGHLLAGDFEQFF.

The chain uses TRBV5-1 and TRBJ2-7, with D possibly being TRBD2 (5 bases). The germline CDR1 and CDR2 sequences are SGHRS and YFSETQ. This CDR3 contains 14 residues. The germline V and J ends were trimmed by 4 bases and 2 bases, with 13 bases remaining between them. The chain's CDR3 is CASSLRTPPYEQYF. The CDR3, as DNA: TGCGCCAGCAGCCTCCGGACTCCTCCCTACGAGCAGTACTTC.